This T cell receptor (beta chain) originates from a study of neoadjuvant anti-PD-1 for oral cavity cancer. As for the study in general: Patients without progression received a fourth nivolumab dose around day 43, then surgical resection on days 50-56.

Survey sequencing of tumors mostly used 4.5 to 6 ug DNA, two replicates. The protocol was immunoSEQ multiplex PCR, while the TCRdb copy is restricted to in-frame clones and leaves out a portion. The sample has around 9,800 clones, 45% to 60% seen once. This clone was seen only a few times. The patients had HPV-negative, locally advanced oral cavity squamous cell carcinoma. The CDR3 is 12 amino acids. V lost 8 bases and J 3 bases, leaving 8 bases between the germline ends. Germline loops: CDR1 SNHLY, CDR2 FYNNEI. Sequenced material: tumor tissue, taken before nivolumab (anti-PD-1) treatment. The TCR originated in a person between 35 and 79 years old with oral cavity squamous cell carcinoma. The genes are TRBV2 and TRBJ1-5; no firm D call. The CDR3 is CASHKYNQPQHF. The CDR3 region has the DNA TGTGCCAGCCATAAATACAATCAGCCCCAGCATTTT.